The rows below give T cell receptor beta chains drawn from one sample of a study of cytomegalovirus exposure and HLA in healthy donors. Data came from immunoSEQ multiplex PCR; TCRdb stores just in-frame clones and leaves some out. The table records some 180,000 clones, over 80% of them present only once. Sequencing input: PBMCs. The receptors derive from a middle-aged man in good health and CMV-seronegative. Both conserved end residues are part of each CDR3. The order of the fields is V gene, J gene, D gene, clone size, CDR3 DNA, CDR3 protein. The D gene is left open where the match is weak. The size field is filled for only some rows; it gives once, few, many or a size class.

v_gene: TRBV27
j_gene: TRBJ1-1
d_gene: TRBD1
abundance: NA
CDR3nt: TGTGCCAGCAGATACAGGGGGCTCTCGACTTTGAACACTGAAGCTTTCTTT
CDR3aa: CASRYRGLSTLNTEAFF

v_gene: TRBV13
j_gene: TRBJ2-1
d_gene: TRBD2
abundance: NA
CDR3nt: TGTGCCAGCAGTCCTAGCGGGGGGCGCTCCTACAATGAGCAGTTCTTC
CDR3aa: CASSPSGGRSYNEQFF

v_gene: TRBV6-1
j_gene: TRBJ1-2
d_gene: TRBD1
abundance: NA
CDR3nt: TGTGCCAGCAGCACGACAGGGTCAGGCTACACCTTC
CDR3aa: CASSTTGSGYTF

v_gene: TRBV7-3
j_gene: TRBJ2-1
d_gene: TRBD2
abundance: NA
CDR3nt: TGTGCCAGCAGCTTAATCAGCGGGAGGGAGGTTGGGAATGAGCAGTTCTTC
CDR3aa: CASSLISGREVGNEQFF

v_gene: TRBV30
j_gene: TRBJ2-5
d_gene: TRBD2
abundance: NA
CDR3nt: TGTGCCTCTAATAGCGGGACGTACCAAGAGACCCAGTACTTC
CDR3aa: CASNSGTYQETQYF

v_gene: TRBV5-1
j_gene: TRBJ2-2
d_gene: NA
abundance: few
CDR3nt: TGCGCCAGCAGCTTCGCCCGGTTGAACACCGGGGAGCTGTTTTTT
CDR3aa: CASSFARLNTGELFF

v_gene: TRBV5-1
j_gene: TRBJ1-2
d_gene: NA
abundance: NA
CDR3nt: TGCGCCAGCAGCCTTGGGGGCCACAACTATGGCTACACCTTC
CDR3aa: CASSLGGHNYGYTF

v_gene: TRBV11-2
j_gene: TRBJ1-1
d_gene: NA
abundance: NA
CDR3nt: TGTGCCAGCAGCTTCAGCGGACAGCAAGCTTTCTTT
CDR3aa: CASSFSGQQAFF

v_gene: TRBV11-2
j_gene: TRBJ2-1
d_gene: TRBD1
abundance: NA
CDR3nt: TGTGCCAGCAGCGAACAGGACAGGCGAAATGAGCAGTTCTTC
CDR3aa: CASSEQDRRNEQFF

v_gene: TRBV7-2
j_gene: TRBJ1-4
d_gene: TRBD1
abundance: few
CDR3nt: TGTGCCAGCAGCTTAGACAGGGGCGGTGAAAAACTGTTTTTT
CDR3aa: CASSLDRGGEKLFF

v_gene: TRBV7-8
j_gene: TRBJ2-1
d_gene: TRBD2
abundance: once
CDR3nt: TGTGCCAGCAGCTTAGAGGGACTAGCGCCACGTTCGGATGAGCAGTTCTTC
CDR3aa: CASSLEGLAPRSDEQFF

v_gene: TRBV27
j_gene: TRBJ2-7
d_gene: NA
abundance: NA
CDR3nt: TGTGCCAGCAGTTTATATTTTGGCTCGCCCTACGAGCAGTACTTC
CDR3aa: CASSLYFGSPYEQYF

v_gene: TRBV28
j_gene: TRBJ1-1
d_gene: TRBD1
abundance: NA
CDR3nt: TGTGCCAGCAGTTTGGGGACAGGGGGTAGGGACACTGAAGCTTTCTTT
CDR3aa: CASSLGTGGRDTEAFF

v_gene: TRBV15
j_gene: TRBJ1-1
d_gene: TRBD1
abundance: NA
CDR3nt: TGTGCCACCAGGACAGGGACCACTGAAGCTTTCTTT
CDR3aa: CATRTGTTEAFF

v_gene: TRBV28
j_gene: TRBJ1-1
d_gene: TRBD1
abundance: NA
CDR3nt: TGTGCCAGCAGTTTAGGCTACAGGGGGCTCACTGAAGCTTTCTTT
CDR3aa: CASSLGYRGLTEAFF

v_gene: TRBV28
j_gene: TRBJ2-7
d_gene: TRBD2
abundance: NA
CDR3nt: TGTGCCAGCAGAGGACTAGCGGGATACTACGAGCAGTACTTC
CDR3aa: CASRGLAGYYEQYF

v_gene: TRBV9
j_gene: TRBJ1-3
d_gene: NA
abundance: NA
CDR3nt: TGTGCCAGCAATTCCGAGCTCGACTCTGGAAACACCATATATTTT
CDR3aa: CASNSELDSGNTIYF

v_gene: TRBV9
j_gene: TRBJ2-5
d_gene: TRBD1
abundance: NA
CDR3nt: TGTGCCAGCAGCGCAAGGGACAGGGACCAAGAGACCCAGTACTTC
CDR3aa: CASSARDRDQETQYF

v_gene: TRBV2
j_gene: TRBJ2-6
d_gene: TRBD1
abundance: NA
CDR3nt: TGTGCCAGCAGTCAGACAGGGTTTGGGGCCAACGTCCTGACTTTC
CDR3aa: CASSQTGFGANVLTF

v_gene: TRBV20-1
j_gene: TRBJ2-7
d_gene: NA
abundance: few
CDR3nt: TGCAGTGCTACCGCCCAGTACGAGCAGTACTTC
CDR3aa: CSATAQYEQYF

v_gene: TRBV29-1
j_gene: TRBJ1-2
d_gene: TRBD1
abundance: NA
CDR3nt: TGCAGCGTTCGGTCAGGGGGCGGTGGCTACACCTTC
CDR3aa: CSVRSGGGGYTF

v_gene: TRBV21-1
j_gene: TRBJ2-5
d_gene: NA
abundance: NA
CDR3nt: TGTGCCAGCATCCTAGGACAGGGATGGGAGACCCAGTACTTC
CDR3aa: CASILGQGWETQYF

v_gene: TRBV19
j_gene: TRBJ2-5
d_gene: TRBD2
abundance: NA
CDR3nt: TGTGCCAGTAGTAGCGGGGGGGCCGGCGAGACCCAGTACTTC
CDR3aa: CASSSGGAGETQYF

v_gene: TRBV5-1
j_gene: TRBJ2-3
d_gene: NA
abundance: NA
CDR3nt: TGCGCCAGCAGCTTGGGGCAGGGGTCAGATACGCAGTATTTT
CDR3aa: CASSLGQGSDTQYF

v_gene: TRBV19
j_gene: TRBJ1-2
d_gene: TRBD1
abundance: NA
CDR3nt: TGTGCCAGTAGTCTTACACAGGGGAAGTGGGATGGCTACACCTTC
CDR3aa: CASSLTQGKWDGYTF

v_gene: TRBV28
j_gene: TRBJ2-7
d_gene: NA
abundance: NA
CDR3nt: TGTGCCAGCACAAAAGACCGACTAATCCACTTC
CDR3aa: CASTKDRLIHF

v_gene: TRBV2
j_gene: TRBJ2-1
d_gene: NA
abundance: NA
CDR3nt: TGTGCCAGTTTACAGGGTAGCTCCTACAATGAGCAGTTCTTC
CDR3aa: CASLQGSSYNEQFF

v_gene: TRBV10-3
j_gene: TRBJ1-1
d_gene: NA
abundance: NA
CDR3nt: TGTGCCATCAGCGGCCATGGGGCAGCAATTGAAGCTTTCTTT
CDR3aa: CAISGHGAAIEAFF

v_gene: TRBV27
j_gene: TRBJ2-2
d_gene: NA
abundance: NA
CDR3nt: TGTGCCAGCAGTTTATCGGGTCTAGCAAGGGCCGGGGAGCTGTTTTTT
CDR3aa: CASSLSGLARAGELFF

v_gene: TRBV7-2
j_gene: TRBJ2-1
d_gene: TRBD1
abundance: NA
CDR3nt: TGTGCCAGCAGGACGCAGGGGGCCGGCTCCTACAATGAGCAGTTCTTC
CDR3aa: CASRTQGAGSYNEQFF

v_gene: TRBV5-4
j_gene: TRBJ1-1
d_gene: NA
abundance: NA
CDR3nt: TGTGCCAGCAGCTTGTCGAGGAACACTGAAGCTTTCTTT
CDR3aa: CASSLSRNTEAFF

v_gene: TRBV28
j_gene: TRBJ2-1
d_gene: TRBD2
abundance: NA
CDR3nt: TGTGCCAGCAAACCCCTCGGGACTAAGAACTACAATGAGCAGTTCTTC
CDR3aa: CASKPLGTKNYNEQFF

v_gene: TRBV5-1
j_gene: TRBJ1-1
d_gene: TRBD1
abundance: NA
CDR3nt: TGCGCCAGCAGCCCAGCTACAGGGGGCCTTGAAGCTTTCTTT
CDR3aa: CASSPATGGLEAFF

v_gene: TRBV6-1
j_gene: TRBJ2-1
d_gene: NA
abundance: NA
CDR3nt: TGTGCCAGCAATCTAGACAGGTGGGGCAATGAGCAGTTCTTC
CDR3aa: CASNLDRWGNEQFF

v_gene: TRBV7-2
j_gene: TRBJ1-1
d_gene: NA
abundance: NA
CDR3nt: TGTGCCAGCAGCCAAAGCGGGGTACGGGCTTTCTTT
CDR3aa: CASSQSGVRAFF

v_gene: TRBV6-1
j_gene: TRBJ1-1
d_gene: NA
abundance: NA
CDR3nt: TGTGCCAGCAGTGAACTGAGAAAAGCTTTCTTT
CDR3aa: CASSELRKAFF

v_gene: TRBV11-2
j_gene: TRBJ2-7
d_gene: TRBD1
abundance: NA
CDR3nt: TGTGCCAGCAGCTCAACGGACAGGGCCGGCGAGCAGTACTTC
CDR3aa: CASSSTDRAGEQYF

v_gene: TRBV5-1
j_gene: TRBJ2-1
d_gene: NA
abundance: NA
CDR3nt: TGCGCCAGCAGATTATGGGGCGCGAATGAGCAGTTCTTC
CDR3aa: CASRLWGANEQFF

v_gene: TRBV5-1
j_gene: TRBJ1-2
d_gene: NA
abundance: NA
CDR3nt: TGCGCCAGCAGCTTGACGGTCCCTAACTATGGCTACACCTTC
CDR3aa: CASSLTVPNYGYTF

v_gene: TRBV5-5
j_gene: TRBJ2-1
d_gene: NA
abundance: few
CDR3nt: TGTGCCAGCAGCTTTCGACGGGAGATCGGAAATGAGCAGTTCTTC
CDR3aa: CASSFRREIGNEQFF

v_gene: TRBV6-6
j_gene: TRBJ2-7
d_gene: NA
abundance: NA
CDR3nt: TGTGCCAGCACAACAAATCTTGGGCTCGAGCAGTACTTC
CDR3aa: CASTTNLGLEQYF

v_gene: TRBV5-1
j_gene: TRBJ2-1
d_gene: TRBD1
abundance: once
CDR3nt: TGCGCCAGCAGCTTGGAGGAACAGGGGAAGCATGAGCAGTTCTTC
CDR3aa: CASSLEEQGKHEQFF

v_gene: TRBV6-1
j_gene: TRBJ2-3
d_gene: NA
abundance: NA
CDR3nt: TGTGCCACCCGTGATACAGGGAGAGGAGATACGCAGTATTTT
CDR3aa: CATRDTGRGDTQYF

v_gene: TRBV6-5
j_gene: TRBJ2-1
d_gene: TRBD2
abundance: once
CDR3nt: TGTGCCAGCAAGATCCTAGCGGGAGAAGTTAATGAGCAGTTCTTC
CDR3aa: CASKILAGEVNEQFF

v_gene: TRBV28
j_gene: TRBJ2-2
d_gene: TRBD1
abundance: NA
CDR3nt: TGTGCCAGCTTACCCGGGACAGCGAACACCGGGGAGCTGTTTTTT
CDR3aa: CASLPGTANTGELFF

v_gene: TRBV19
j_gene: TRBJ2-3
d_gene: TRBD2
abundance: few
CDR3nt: TGTGCCAGTTCCCGACTAGCGGCTAGCACAGATACGCAGTATTTT
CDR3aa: CASSRLAASTDTQYF

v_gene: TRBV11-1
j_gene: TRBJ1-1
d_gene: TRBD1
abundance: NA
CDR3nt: TGTGCCAGCAGCTGGAGGGACAGCAAGAACACTGAAGCTTTCTTT
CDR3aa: CASSWRDSKNTEAFF

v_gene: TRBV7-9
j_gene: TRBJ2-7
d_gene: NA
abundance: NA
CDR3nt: TGTGCCAGCAGCTTGGTCTATGGGCCACAAAAATACGAGCAGTACTTC
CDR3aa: CASSLVYGPQKYEQYF